This T cell receptor (beta chain) originates from a study of T cell responses to AZD1222 COVID-19 vaccine. General observations from the study: Sampled repertoires all dated from after the peak T cell response. With two AZD1222 doses given, Spike-specific TCR breadth and depth both rose. Of spike-specific TCRs, nearly half reportedly target regions left unmutated in variants. There were mostly white British donors and more females than males, and clonal diversity was possibly underestimated.

Produced via immunoSEQ multiplex PCR; TCRdb's table is partial and in-frame only. The repertoire holds roughly 150,000 clones, with about 87% as singletons. A word on this clone: No antigen is known for it.

The ends lost 6 bases at V and 5 bases at J; junction bases unmatched: 5. CDR1 is MDHEN, CDR2 SYDVKM, per germline. There are 14 residues in the CDR3. The source was peripheral blood, collected on day 0 of MenACWY control vaccination. The rearrangement uses TRBV28 and TRBJ1-4, with 8 bases matching TRBD1. This sequence originates from an adult in good health. CDR3 sequence reads: CASSQGAANEKLFF. CDR3 nucleotides: TGTGCCAGCAGCCAGGGGGCTGCGAATGAAAAACTGTTTTTT.